The clone carrying this TCR beta chain was counted many times. Amplified regions were TCR beta CDR3 sequences from RNA transcripts. The TCR CDR3 was amplified in a first-round RT-PCR using the HTBI primer set. TCRdb re-analysed the multiplex PCR reads in MiXCR, keeping a single row per CDR3 protein. The table has some 740,000 distinct CDR3 sequences, 11% to 15% seen once. This sample stems from a study of T cells in Graves' hyperthyroidism and ophthalmopathy. Calling Graves' hyperthyroidism stable meant ophthalmopathy did not progress within 18 months. This CDR3 spans 12 amino acids. Per the germline V gene, CDR1 is DFQATT and CDR2 is SNEGSKA (reference sequence). J lost 1 base, V lost 5 bases, and 1 base had no gene match.

The chain recombines TRBV20-1 with TRBJ1-1; 7 bases fit TRBD1. Input material: blood. The TCR was taken from a woman under 30 with Graves' hyperthyroidism. CDR3 nucleotide sequence: TGCAGTGCTGGACAGGCGAACACTGAAGCTTTCTTT. It encodes CSAGQANTEAFF.